A single T cell receptor beta chain is shown here with its context. How the authors handled the data: Amplification of reference gene primers was used by the study to estimate nucleated cell counts. This table comes from immunoSEQ multiplex PCR, and its TCRdb copy is limited to in-frame clones, with some not included. V, J and clone size were drawn from that table, and D and trimming were deduced from the DNA. Here the sample spans 210,000 or so clones, 92% being singletons. This sample was taken from a study of blood T cell repertoires in COVID-19. Study as a whole: COVID-19 samples collected from the United States, Italy and Spain covered acute and convalescent phases. T cells, B-cell-depleted T cells, or PBMCs provided the cDNA or gDNA that served as material.

Germline V gene lookup returns CDR1 SGHRS and CDR2 YFSETQ. V shed 5 bases and J 5 bases; nucleotides not matched to a gene: 3. The CDR3 loop spans 13 amino acids. Sequencing was done on a sample of peripheral blood. The origin of this receptor is a young man with acute or convalescent COVID-19. The chain is built from TRBV5-1 and TRBJ2-2; 7 nucleotides match TRBD2. The CDR3 spells CASRAGVTGELFF. The CDR3 coding sequence is TGCGCCAGCAGGGCGGGAGTGACCGGGGAGCTGTTTTTT.